This entry features one T cell receptor (beta chain) sequence. This entry belongs to a study of blood T cell repertoires in COVID-19. Study as a whole: Samples representing acute and convalescent COVID-19 were sourced from the United States, Italy and Spain.

The trim removed 3 bases at V and 5 bases at J, leaving 3 bases unmatched. The germline V gene encodes CDR1 SGHRS and CDR2 YFSETQ. The CDR3 covers 14 residues. Repertoires were generated with immunoSEQ multiplex PCR, while TCRdb's copy carries only in-frame clones and drops some. The sample records around 270,000 clones, roughly 90% being singletons. Sequencing input: peripheral blood. The sequence was collected from a man aged 55 to 70 who had recovered from COVID-19. The rearrangement joins TRBV5-1 to TRBJ1-2; 11 nucleotides agree with TRBD1. CDR3 in amino acids: CASSSGTGGYGYTF. The CDR3 coding sequence is TGCGCCAGCAGCTCGGGGACAGGGGGGTATGGCTACACCTTC.